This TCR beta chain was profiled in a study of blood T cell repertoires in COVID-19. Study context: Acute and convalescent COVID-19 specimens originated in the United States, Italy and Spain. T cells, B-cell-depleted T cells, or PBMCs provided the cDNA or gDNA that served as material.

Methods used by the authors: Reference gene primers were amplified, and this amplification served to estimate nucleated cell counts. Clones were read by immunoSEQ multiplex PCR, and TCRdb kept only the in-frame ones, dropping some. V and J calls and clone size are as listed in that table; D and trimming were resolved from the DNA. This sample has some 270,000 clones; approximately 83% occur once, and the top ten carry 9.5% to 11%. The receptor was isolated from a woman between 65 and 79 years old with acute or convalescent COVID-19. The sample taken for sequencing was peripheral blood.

CDR3 sequence (DNA): TGTGCCAGCAGGTTGCAGCGGGGCACAGATACGCAGTATTTT. Encoded protein: CASRLQRGTDTQYF. J is TRBJ2-3 and V is TRBV6-5; maybe TRBD2 (6 bases). CDR1 MNHEY and CDR2 SVGAGI come from the germline V gene. CDR3 length equals 14 residues. Trimming took off 6 bases at V and 1 base at J, with 11 bases between the two ends.